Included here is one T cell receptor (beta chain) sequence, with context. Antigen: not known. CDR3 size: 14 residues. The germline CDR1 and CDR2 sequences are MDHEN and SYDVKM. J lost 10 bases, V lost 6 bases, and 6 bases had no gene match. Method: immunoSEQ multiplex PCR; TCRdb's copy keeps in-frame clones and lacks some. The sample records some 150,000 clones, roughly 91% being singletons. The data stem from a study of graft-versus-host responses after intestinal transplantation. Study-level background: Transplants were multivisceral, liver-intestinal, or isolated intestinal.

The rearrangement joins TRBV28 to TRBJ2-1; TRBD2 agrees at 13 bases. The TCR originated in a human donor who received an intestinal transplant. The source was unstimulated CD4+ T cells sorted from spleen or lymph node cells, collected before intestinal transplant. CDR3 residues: CASRLAGGPFEQFF. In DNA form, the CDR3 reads TGTGCCAGCAGACTAGCGGGAGGGCCGTTCGAGCAGTTCTTC.